Described below is a single TCR beta chain sequence and its context. The antigen remains unidentified. Profiling relied on immunoSEQ multiplex PCR, and the TCRdb table lists in-frame clones only, not all of them. The table has some 30,000 clones, over 75% seen once. The record originates from a study of lymphopenia after photon versus proton radiotherapy. Regarding the study as a whole: Survival link was tested only in deceased patients; proton benefit remains a possibility. Relative stability marked proton patients; photon patients lost diversity and naive cells. After the lymphocyte nadir, photon-treated repertoires showed oligoclonal expansion, especially of CD8+ Temra cells.

This clonotype was sampled from an older woman with pancreatic cancer. Sequenced here: peripheral blood, sampled from a patient treated with proton-based radiotherapy.

Here the CDR3 reads CASSSNRDTQYF. The DNA of the CDR3 is TGTGCCAGCAGCAGCAATAGGGATACGCAGTATTTT. This chain connects TRBV11-2 to TRBJ2-3; no clear D. CDR3 length equals 12 residues. CDR1 and CDR2 (germline): SGHAT, FQNNGV. V lost 5 bases to trimming and J lost 6 bases, with 9 bases between them. Full variable domain (outside the CDR3, taken from reference TRBV11-2 and TRBJ2-3): EAGVAQSPRYKIIEKRQSVAFWCNPISGHATLYWYQQILGQGPKLLIQFQNNGVVDDSQLPKDRFSAERLKGVDSTLKIQPAKLEDSAVYLCASSSNRDTQYFGPGTRLTVL.